The 3 T cell receptor beta chains in this list originate from one sample, sequenced in a study of cytomegalovirus exposure and HLA in healthy donors. PCR involved 60 Vbeta and 13 Jbeta primers. The method was immunoSEQ multiplex PCR; TCRdb's version includes in-frame clones alone and lacks a portion of them. The sample lists 100,000 to 120,000 clones; approximately 86% were seen once. Sequenced input: PBMCs. These receptors were taken from a man aged 40-49 years in good health and CMV-seronegative.

The V call is TRBV28, the J call TRBJ1-5; 10 bases line up with TRBD1. Germline-derived CDR1 and CDR2 are MDHEN and SYDVKM. The CDR3 extends over 14 amino acids. Trimming cost V 6 bases and J 7 bases; bases outside gene matches: 6. In DNA form, the CDR3 reads TGTGCCAGCAGGGGGGGACAGGGGTACCAGCCCCAGCATTTT. This sequence encodes CASRGGQGYQPQHF. Full variable domain (rest looked up from reference TRBV28 and TRBJ1-5): DVKVTQSSRYLVKRTGEKVFLECVQDMDHENMFWYRQDPGLGLRLIYFSYDVKMKEKGDIPEGYSVSREKKERFSLILESASTNQTSMYLCASRGGQGYQPQHFGDGTRLSIL.

There are a few counts of this clone. The chain carries TRBV18 and TRBJ1-1; 7 positions agree with TRBD1. J gave up 8 bases and V 3 bases, and 6 bases lay outside the gene matches. This CDR3 has 13 residues. Germline V lookup: CDR1 KGHSH, CDR2 LQKENI. CDR3 sequence reads: CASSPSRTGEAFF. As DNA, the CDR3 is TGTGCCAGCTCACCCTCCAGGACAGGAGAAGCTTTCTTT.

The CDR3 protein is CASSYKGQGGSSPLHF. CDR3 DNA sequence: TGTGCCAGCAGTTACAAAGGACAGGGAGGTAGTTCACCCCTCCACTTT. The genes are TRBV6-5 and TRBJ1-6; 8 bases align to TRBD1. The J segment lost 9 bases and the V segment lost 2 bases, leaving 9 bases of the junction unmatched. CDR3 length: 16 residues. Germline CDR1 MNHEY, CDR2 SVGAGI.